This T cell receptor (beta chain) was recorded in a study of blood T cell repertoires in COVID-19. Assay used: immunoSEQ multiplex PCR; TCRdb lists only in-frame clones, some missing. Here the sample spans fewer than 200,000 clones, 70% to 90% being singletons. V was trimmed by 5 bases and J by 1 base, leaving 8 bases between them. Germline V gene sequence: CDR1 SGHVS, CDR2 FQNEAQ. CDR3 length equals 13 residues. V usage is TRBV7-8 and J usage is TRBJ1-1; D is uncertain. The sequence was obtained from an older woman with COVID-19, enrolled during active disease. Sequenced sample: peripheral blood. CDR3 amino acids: CASSATRNTEAFF. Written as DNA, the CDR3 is TGTGCCAGCAGCGCAACAAGGAACACTGAAGCTTTCTTT.